One and the same sample provided the 14 T cell receptor beta chains below, sequenced in a study of blood T cell repertoires in COVID-19. Clones were sequenced by immunoSEQ multiplex PCR, and TCRdb holds only the in-frame ones, with some missing. The table has about 400,000 clones, roughly 90% seen once. Sequenced sample: peripheral blood. These TCRs come from a man aged 35 to 55 with acute or convalescent COVID-19.

The chain combines TRBV7-3 with TRBJ2-3; D is unclear. V was pared by 5 bases and J by 2 bases, with 8 bases between. Germline-derived CDR1 and CDR2 are SGHTA and FQGTGA. The CDR3 contains 13 residues. CDR3 nucleotide sequence: TGTGCCAGCAGCCCCCAGGACACAGATACGCAGTATTTT. Residues: CASSPQDTDTQYF.

The chain is built from TRBV18 and TRBJ2-5; D is unresolved. Deletions cut 6 bases from V and 1 base from J, with 9 bases between. This CDR3 is 13 amino acids long. The germline V gene encodes CDR1 KGHSH and CDR2 LQKENI. The CDR3 protein is CASSPGLQETQYF. Written as DNA, the CDR3 is TGTGCCAGCTCGCCGGGTCTCCAAGAGACCCAGTACTTC. Using reference TRBV18 and TRBJ2-5 for the parts outside the CDR3, the full variable domain is NAGVMQNPRHLVRRRGQEARLRCSPMKGHSHVYWYRQLPEEGLKFMVYLQKENIIDESGMPKERFSAEFPKEGPSILRIQQVVRGDSAAYFCASSPGLQETQYFGPGTRLLVL.

V is TRBV28 and J is TRBJ2-7; 10 nucleotides align to TRBD1. This CDR3 region has 16 residues. CDR1 MDHEN and CDR2 SYDVKM come from the germline V gene. Trimming cost V 3 bases and J 3 bases; bases outside gene matches: 8. The CDR3 is CASSFGTGATYYEQYF. In nucleotides, the CDR3 is TGTGCCAGCAGTTTCGGGACAGGGGCTACTTACTACGAGCAGTACTTC.

V gene TRBV7-8 combines with J gene TRBJ1-5; a weak D match, TRBD1 (6 bases). The CDR3 contains 16 residues. In germline, CDR1 is SGHVS, CDR2 FQNEAQ. V was cut by 5 bases and J by 1 base, with 15 bases left in between. This CDR3 reads CASSRYREGSNQPQHF. In nucleotides, the CDR3 is TGTGCCAGCAGCCGCTACAGGGAGGGGAGCAATCAGCCCCAGCATTTT. Drawing the rest from reference TRBV7-8 and TRBJ1-5, the complete variable domain is GAGVSQSPRYKVAKRGQDVALRCDPISGHVSLFWYQQALGQGPEFLTYFQNEAQLDKSGLPSDRFFAERPEGSVSTLKIQRTQQEDSAVYLCASSRYREGSNQPQHFGDGTRLSIL.

The chain carries TRBV4-3 and TRBJ1-6, with TRBD1 identical over 8 bases. The junction had 5 bases not matched to a gene; V was cut back by 1 base and J by 9 bases. Germline CDR1 is LGHNA and CDR2 is YSLEER. This CDR3 spans 15 amino acids. The CDR3 bases are TGCGCCAGCAGCCAAGGGGACAGGACGCTTTCACCCCTCCACTTT. It specifies CASSQGDRTLSPLHF.

Worth noting for this clone: Within the sample, other DNA sequences also encode this same CDR3. The chain joins TRBV12-3 or TRBV12-4 to TRBJ1-4; D gene uncertain. The CDR3 length is 11 residues. V was cut by 8 bases and J by 4 bases, with 5 bases left in between. The DNA of the CDR3 is TGTGCCAGCGGCCTTAATGAAAAACTGTTTTTT. Residues: CASGLNEKLFF.

The chain carries TRBV7-3 and TRBJ2-2, with D uncertain. The CDR3 spans 14 residues. The V and J ends lost 5 bases and 6 bases respectively, with 13 bases between them. The germline gives CDR1 SGHTA, CDR2 FQGTGA. CDR3 coding DNA: TGTGCCAGCAGCCCCGTCATGGGCGCCGGGGAGCTGTTTTTT. Encoded protein: CASSPVMGAGELFF.

The chain combines TRBV18 with TRBJ1-6; 11 nucleotides line up with TRBD1. The V gene's germline CDR1 is KGHSH and CDR2 LQKENI. The trim removed 6 bases at V and 7 bases at J, leaving 8 bases unmatched. The CDR3 has 16 residues. CDR3 in DNA: TGTGCCAGCTCCCGGACAGGGGGCGCTGTGAATTCACCCCTCCACTTT. Amino acids: CASSRTGGAVNSPLHF.

This sequence joins TRBV4-1 and TRBJ2-7; 11 bases are shared with TRBD2. Germline CDR1 reads MGHRA; CDR2 reads YSYEKL. The CDR3 is 15 residues long. Trimming cost V 4 bases and J 0 bases; bases outside gene matches: 2. This chain's CDR3 is CASSRTSGSSYEQYF. CDR3 DNA sequence: TGCGCCAGCAGCCGCACTAGCGGGAGCTCCTACGAGCAGTACTTC.

The chain carries TRBV10-3 and TRBJ1-1; TRBD1 aligns across 9 bases. V shed 6 bases, J shed 1 base, and the junction held 0 bases outside the gene matches. The CDR3 totals 13 residues. Germline V gives CDR1 ENHRY, CDR2 SYGVKD. The CDR3 DNA reads TGTGCCATCAGGGACAGGGGGAACACTGAAGCTTTCTTT. Translating it yields CAIRDRGNTEAFF.

V gene TRBV4-3 combines with J gene TRBJ1-3; no definite D call. Germline assignment: CDR1 LGHNA and CDR2 YSLEER. V was pared by 0 bases and J by 0 bases, with 9 bases between. The length of the CDR3 is 16 residues. CDR3 in amino acids: CASSQDIRGSGNTIYF. The CDR3 DNA reads TGCGCCAGCAGCCAAGATATCCGGGGCTCTGGAAACACCATATATTTT.

The V and J genes are TRBV9 and TRBJ2-1; D perhaps matches TRBD2 (6 bases). CDR1 and CDR2 from the germline V gene are SGDLS and YYNGEE. Trimming cost V 3 bases and J 4 bases, with 14 bases left between them. The CDR3 consists of 15 residues. Here the CDR3 reads CASSAFSGGYNEQFF. In DNA, the CDR3 is TGTGCCAGCAGCGCATTTAGCGGAGGATACAATGAGCAGTTCTTC.

V gene TRBV7-9 combines with J gene TRBJ1-1; D remains ambiguous. Germline loops: CDR1 SEHNR, CDR2 FQNEAQ (reference sequence). V was clipped by 1 base and J by 0 bases, with 6 bases between them. There are 14 residues in the CDR3. CDR3 loop: CASSLGRMNTEAFF. CDR3 DNA sequence: TGTGCCAGCAGCTTAGGGCGGATGAACACTGAAGCTTTCTTT. Supplemented by reference TRBV7-9 and TRBJ1-1, the full variable domain reads DTGVSQNPRHKITKRGQNVTFRCDPISEHNRLYWYRQTLGQGPEFLTYFQNEAQLEKSRLLSDRFSAERPKGSFSTLEIQRTEQGDSAMYLCASSLGRMNTEAFFGQGTRLTVV.

The CDR3 region is CASSWTVSGNTIYF. CDR3 in DNA: TGCGCCAGCAGCTGGACAGTCTCTGGAAACACCATATATTTT. This chain joins TRBV5-1 and TRBJ1-3; tentatively, D is TRBD1 (6 bases). Trimming stripped 3 bases from V and 0 bases from J, with 7 bases between. CDR1 and CDR2 (germline): SGHRS, YFSETQ. The CDR3 consists of 14 residues.